This T cell receptor (beta chain) came from a study of T-cell reconstitution after alpha-beta-depleted transplantation in children. In its sample, this clonotype was seen a few times. Its matching antigen is unknown. A library of TCRbeta sequences, prepared with unique molecular identifiers, was generated. TCRdb analysed the PCR reads with MiXCR anew, one entry per CDR3 protein. The sample carries 450,000 to 600,000 distinct CDR3 sequences, under 15% recorded once. Points from the study as a whole: A year had passed since transplant, and T-cell counts and diversity by then came mostly from newly produced T cells. The study reportedly traced alpha-beta T cells about two months after transplant to several hundred expanded graft clones.

Trimming removed 4 bases from V and 7 bases from J; junction bases left unmatched: 8. Germline V CDR1 and CDR2: MDHEN, SYDVKM. This CDR3 comprises 15 residues. The chain is built from TRBV28 and TRBJ1-4; 8 bases fit TRBD1. This receptor was taken from a male patient aged 10 to 17 who had a stem cell transplant for acute myeloid leukemia, so the T cells may come from the graft donor. Material: PBMCs, mostly from graft donor cells, obtained 360 days after TCRalphabeta/CD19-depleted stem cell transplant. DNA for the CDR3: TGTGCCAGCAGTTATCAGGGGGCGCAAGGTGAAAAACTGTTTTTT. Translated, it gives CASSYQGAQGEKLFF.